Reported below is one TCR beta chain. This sample was included in a study of regulatory T cells in long-lasting Graves disease. Germline lookup yields CDR1 SNHLY and CDR2 FYNNEI. V was clipped by 7 bases and J by 13 bases; unmatched bases: 6. The CDR3 runs 11 residues. Construction of TCR beta libraries relied on iRepertoire HTBI primers and on Arm-PCR targeting CDR3 regions. TCRdb passed the multiplex PCR reads through MiXCR, listing each CDR3 protein once. Among about 340,000 distinct CDR3 sequences, 15% to 20% were seen once, and the ten largest hold less than 30%. The time point was: persistent/refractory GD, antithyroid drugs over 5 years with positive TRAb. The TCR library was prepared using RNA isolated from PBMCs.

The clonotype comes from a female donor with Graves disease. The sequenced sample was peripheral blood mononuclear cells (PBMCs), obtained when the disease was refractory, from a patient treated with antithyroid drugs. The chain carries TRBV2 and TRBJ2-1, with 8 bases identical to TRBD1. The CDR3 spells CASTPTGVQFF. CDR3 in DNA: TGTGCCAGCACACCGACAGGGGTTCAGTTCTTC.